This TCR beta chain derives from a study of molecular identifiers for immune sequencing clone quantification. General study points: Clones above 20 RNA copies contained over 97% of effector molecules but under 1% of naive ones.

Per the germline V gene, CDR1 is PRHDT and CDR2 is FYEKMQ (reference sequence). This CDR3 region has 16 residues. The V and J ends lost 3 bases and 2 bases respectively, with 14 bases between them. This clonotype came up a few times. The target antigen is unknown. TCRdb re-called the PCR reads through MiXCR, storing one row per CDR3 protein. The table lists 550,000 to 750,000 distinct CDR3 sequences, 15% to 20% of them singletons. The authors sorted naive CD8 T cells as CD8+CD4-CCR7+CD45RA+. Sequenced material: naive CD8+ T cells from blood, with Jurkat cell RNA spiked in. The subset here: FACS-sorted CD8+CD4-CCR7+CD45RA+ naive T cells. J is TRBJ1-5 and V is TRBV13, with D uncertain. This sequence originates from a human donor in good health. Some libraries in this study had Jurkat cell RNA spiked in. The DNA for the CDR3 is TGTGCCAGCAGCTTTCGAGGGAACTTTGGCAATCAGCCCCAGCATTTT. This encodes CASSFRGNFGNQPQHF. Variable domain in full (rest from reference TRBV13 and TRBJ1-5): AAGVIQSPRHLIKEKRETATLKCYPIPRHDTVYWYQQGPGQDPQFLISFYEKMQSDKGSIPDRFSAQQFSDYHSELNMSSLELGDSALYFCASSFRGNFGNQPQHFGDGTRLSIL.